The 14 T cell receptor beta chains listed next were all sequenced from one sample in a study of blood T cell repertoires in COVID-19 (TCRdb year 2020). The library was prepared using the immunoSEQ multiplex PCR assay. Imported from immuneACCESS, the table was reduced by TCRdb to in-frame sequences with V and J called. These copies leave out some clones; in studies compared against another copy, an unresolved V gene accounts for under half, and the cause of the remainder is not known. The sample contains roughly 160,000 clones, approximately 80% of them found a single time. The top ten clonotypes cover less than 3.5% of the sample. Sequencing input: peripheral blood. The source is a woman in her fifties or sixties with acute or convalescent COVID-19.

The chain joins TRBV25-1 to TRBJ1-4; 9 bases align to TRBD1. The V gene end was trimmed by 3 bases and the J gene end by 8 bases; junction bases not matched to a gene: 10. This CDR3 spans 16 amino acids. Germline-derived CDR1 and CDR2 are MGHDK and SYGVNS. CDR3 in amino acids: CASSDLGTGPREKLFF. CDR3 sequence (DNA): TGTGCCAGCAGTGACCTCGGGACAGGGCCGAGGGAAAAACTGTTTTTT.

This clone came up a few times. This rearrangement joins TRBV25-1 to TRBJ2-5; D might be TRBD1 (5 bases). This CDR3 spans 15 amino acids. Between the trimmed V and J ends, which lost 2 bases and 4 bases, there was a span of 14 bases. Germline V CDR1 and CDR2: MGHDK, SYGVNS. CDR3 region: CASSEALGQGETQYF. CDR3 DNA: TGTGCCAGCAGTGAAGCTCTGGGGCAGGGAGAGACCCAGTACTTC.

This clone was picked up many times. As DNA, the CDR3 is TGTGCCAGCAGCTTGTATTCAGGGGGAGACCCGCACGTAAGGTACTTC. Amino acid sequence: CASSLYSGGDPHVRYF. The genes are TRBV7-9 and TRBJ2-7; 7 bases line up with TRBD1. The CDR3 has 16 amino acids. Trimming at V came to 3 bases and at J to 12 bases, leaving 20 bases not matched to a gene. Germline V lookup: CDR1 SEHNR, CDR2 FQNEAQ (reference sequence). Supplemented by reference TRBV7-9 and TRBJ2-7, the full variable domain reads DTGVSQNPRHKITKRGQNVTFRCDPISEHNRLYWYRQTLGQGPEFLTYFQNEAQLEKSRLLSDRFSAERPKGSFSTLEIQRTEQGDSAMYLCASSLYSGGDPHVRYFGPGTRLTVT.

This clone showed up many times. The V gene is TRBV5-8, the J gene TRBJ1-5; the D gene is possibly TRBD1 (5 bases). V was pared by 2 bases and J by 0 bases, with 12 bases between. Germline loops: CDR1 SGHTS, CDR2 YDEGEE. This CDR3 region has 16 residues. The CDR3 region is CASSFSSGSSNQPQHF. The CDR3 DNA reads TGTGCCAGCAGCTTTAGTTCAGGGTCTAGCAATCAGCCCCAGCATTTT.

V and J are TRBV9 and TRBJ1-2; weak D call: TRBD1 (5 bases). V shed 0 bases and J shed 2 bases, with 11 bases lying between them. CDR3 length equals 15 residues. Germline V gene data show CDR1 as SGDLS and CDR2 as YYNGEE. The CDR3 nucleotides read TGTGCCAGCAGCGTAGGAGGTGGGGGGAACTATGGCTACACCTTC. Residues: CASSVGGGGNYGYTF.

CDR3 coding DNA: TGTGCCAGCAGTTACAGCCAGGGAACCTACGAGCAGTACTTC. Its translation is CASSYSQGTYEQYF. This chain links TRBV6-5 with TRBJ2-7; possible D gene TRBD1, 5 bases. The CDR3 sequence is 14 residues long. Germline loops: CDR1 MNHEY, CDR2 SVGAGI. The V gene lost 2 bases and the J gene lost 2 bases, with 10 bases spanning the gap.

The rearrangement uses TRBV7-9 and TRBJ2-5; D unclear. V was pared by 5 bases and J by 9 bases, with 10 bases between. From germline, CDR1 is SEHNR and CDR2 FQNEAQ (reference sequence). The CDR3 runs 11 residues. The CDR3 DNA is TGTGCCAGCAGCACGGCGACATCCCAGTACTTC. As protein: CASSTATSQYF. Drawing the rest from reference TRBV7-9 and TRBJ2-5, the complete variable domain is DTGVSQNPRHKITKRGQNVTFRCDPISEHNRLYWYRQTLGQGPEFLTYFQNEAQLEKSRLLSDRFSAERPKGSFSTLEIQRTEQGDSAMYLCASSTATSQYFGPGTRLLVL.

With respect to this clone: The sample has other DNA sequences that encode this CDR3 too. V and J are TRBV7-9 and TRBJ1-6; D gene uncertain. With 5 bases removed from V and 7 bases from J, the gap between germline ends came to 12 bases. The CDR3 covers 14 residues. Germline V gives CDR1 SEHNR, CDR2 FQNEAQ (reference sequence). This chain's CDR3 is CASSPGEGNSPLHF. For the CDR3, the DNA is TGTGCCAGCAGCCCCGGAGAGGGCAATTCACCCCTCCACTTT.

J is TRBJ2-5 and V is TRBV19; TRBD2 matches 8 bases. The CDR3 runs 16 residues. Unmatched junction bases numbered 7, after V lost 4 bases and J lost 0 bases. Germline values: CDR1 LNHDA, CDR2 SQIVND (reference sequence). The DNA for the CDR3 is TGTGCCAGTAGTACCTTGTCGGGACTAGACCAAGAGACCCAGTACTTC. Translated, it gives CASSTLSGLDQETQYF.

This clone was recorded only once. The V and J genes are TRBV4-2 and TRBJ1-2, with 12 nucleotides matching TRBD1. Germline trimming cut 4 bases from V and 8 bases from J; bases unmatched to any gene: 8. The CDR3 runs to 15 residues. From germline, CDR1 is LGHNA and CDR2 YNFKEQ. This chain's CDR3 is CASSPRGQGAEGYTF. CDR3 nucleotide sequence: TGTGCCAGCAGCCCCCGGGGACAGGGGGCTGAGGGCTACACCTTC.

The chain employs TRBV2 and TRBJ2-5; weak D call: TRBD2 (7 bases). Germline CDR1 and CDR2: SNHLY and FYNNEI. The CDR3 sequence is 14 residues long. Trimming cost V 1 base and J 9 bases, with 15 bases left between them. In DNA form, the CDR3 reads TGTGCCAGCAGTGAAGACGTGGGGGGGCCCCCCCAGTACTTC. Its protein is CASSEDVGGPPQYF.

The rearrangement joins TRBV29-1 to TRBJ1-5, with a weak D call TRBD1 (5 bases). V lost 4 bases to trimming and J lost 4 bases, with 8 bases between them. In germline, CDR1 is SQVTM, CDR2 ANQGSEA. The CDR3 is 12 residues long. The CDR3 region has the DNA TGCAGCGTTGCGGCAGGGAATCAGCCCCAGCATTTT. As protein: CSVAAGNQPQHF.

This rearrangement joins TRBV2 to TRBJ1-5; the D gene is possibly TRBD1 (5 bases). The ends were cut back, 4 bases at V and 3 bases at J, with 10 bases in the middle. CDR3 length: 14 residues. CDR1 is SNHLY, CDR2 FYNNEI, per germline. The CDR3 loop is CASSGEGTNQPQHF. The CDR3 DNA reads TGTGCCAGCAGTGGGGAGGGGACCAATCAGCCCCAGCATTTT.

The J gene is TRBJ1-1, the V gene TRBV21-1; the table names TRBD1, a call not compared with the DNA. TRBV21-1 counts as a pseudogene. This CDR3 has 16 amino acids. The CDR3 DNA reads TGTGCCAGCAGCAAATGTGCAGGGCTGTTGAACACTGAAGCTTTCTTT. Protein sequence: CASSKCAGLLNTEAFF.